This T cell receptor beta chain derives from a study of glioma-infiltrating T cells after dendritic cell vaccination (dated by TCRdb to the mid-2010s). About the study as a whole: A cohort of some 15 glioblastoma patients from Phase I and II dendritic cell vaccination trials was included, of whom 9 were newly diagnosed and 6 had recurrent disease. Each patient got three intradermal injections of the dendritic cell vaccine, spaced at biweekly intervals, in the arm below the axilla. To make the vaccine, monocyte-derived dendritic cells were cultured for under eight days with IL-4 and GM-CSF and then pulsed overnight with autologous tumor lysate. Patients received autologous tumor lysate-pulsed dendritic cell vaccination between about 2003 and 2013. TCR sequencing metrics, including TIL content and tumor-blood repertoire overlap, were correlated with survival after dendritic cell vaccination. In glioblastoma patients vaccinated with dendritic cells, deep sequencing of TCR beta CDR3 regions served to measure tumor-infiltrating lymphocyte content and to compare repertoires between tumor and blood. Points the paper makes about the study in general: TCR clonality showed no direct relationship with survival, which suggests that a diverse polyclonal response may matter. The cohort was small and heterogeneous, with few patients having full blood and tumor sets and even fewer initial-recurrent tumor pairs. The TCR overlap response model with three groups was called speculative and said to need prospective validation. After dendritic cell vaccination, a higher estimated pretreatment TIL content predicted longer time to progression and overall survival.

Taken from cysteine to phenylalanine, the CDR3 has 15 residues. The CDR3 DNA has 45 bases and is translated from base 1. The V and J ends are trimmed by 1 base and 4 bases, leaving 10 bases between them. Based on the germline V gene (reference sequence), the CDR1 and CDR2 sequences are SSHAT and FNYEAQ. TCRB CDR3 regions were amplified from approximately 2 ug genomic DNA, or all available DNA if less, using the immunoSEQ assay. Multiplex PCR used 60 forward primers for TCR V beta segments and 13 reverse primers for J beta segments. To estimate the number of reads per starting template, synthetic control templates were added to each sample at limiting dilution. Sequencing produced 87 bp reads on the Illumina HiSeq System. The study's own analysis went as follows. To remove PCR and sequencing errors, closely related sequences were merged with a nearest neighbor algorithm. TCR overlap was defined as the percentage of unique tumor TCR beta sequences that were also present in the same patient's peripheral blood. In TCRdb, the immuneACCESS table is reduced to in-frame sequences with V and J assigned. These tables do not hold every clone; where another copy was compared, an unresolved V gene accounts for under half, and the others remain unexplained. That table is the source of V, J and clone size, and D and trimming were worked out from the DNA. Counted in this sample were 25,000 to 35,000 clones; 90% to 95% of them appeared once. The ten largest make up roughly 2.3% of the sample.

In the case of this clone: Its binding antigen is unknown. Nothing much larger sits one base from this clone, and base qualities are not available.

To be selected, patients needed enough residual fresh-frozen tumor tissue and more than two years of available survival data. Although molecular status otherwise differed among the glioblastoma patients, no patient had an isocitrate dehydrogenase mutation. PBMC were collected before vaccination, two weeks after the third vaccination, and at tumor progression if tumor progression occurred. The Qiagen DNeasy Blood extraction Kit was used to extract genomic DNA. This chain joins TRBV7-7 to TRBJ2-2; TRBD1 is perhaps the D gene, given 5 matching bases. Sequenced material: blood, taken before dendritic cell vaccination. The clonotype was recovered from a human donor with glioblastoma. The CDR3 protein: CASSLEVGRTGELFF. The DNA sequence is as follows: TGTGCCAGCAGCTTAGAGGTGGGGCGCACCGGGGAGCTGTTTTTT.